This T cell receptor beta chain was found in a study of cytomegalovirus exposure and HLA in healthy donors. Study at large: Around 85 million unique TCR sequences came from HLA-typed donors in an early release.

The study, taken as a whole, reports: One cluster of highly shared sequence variants probably arose as a sequencing artifact.

In regard to this clone: The antigen remains unidentified.

The study ran its PCR with 60 Vbeta and 13 Jbeta primers. Produced via immunoSEQ multiplex PCR; TCRdb's table is partial and in-frame only. The top ten clones hold roughly 2.6% of a sample with under 200,000 clones, about three quarters of them seen once. The CDR3 consists of 20 residues. Looked up from germline, CDR1 is SGHVS and CDR2 is FNYEAQ. The V and J ends lost 1 base and 0 bases, in that order; junction bases with no gene match: 12. Material: PBMCs. This clonotype was sampled from a woman in her thirties or forties in good health and CMV-seropositive. The chain couples TRBV7-6 to TRBJ2-2, with TRBD1 matching over 9 bases. The CDR3 DNA reads TGTGCCAGCAGCTTAGACATACAGGGGGCGGTGGGGCCGAACACCGGGGAGCTGTTTTTT. This codes for CASSLDIQGAVGPNTGELFF. Full variable domain (outside the CDR3, taken from reference TRBV7-6 and TRBJ2-2): GAGVSQSPRYKVTKRGQDVALRCDPISGHVSLYWYRQALGQGPEFLTYFNYEAQQDKSGLPNDRFSAERPEGSISTLTIQRTEQRDSAMYRCASSLDIQGAVGPNTGELFFGEGSRLTVL.